Sequencing of this T cell receptor (beta chain) was carried out in a study of T cell repertoires in cytomegalovirus infection. Study in general: Both CMV infection and a matching HLA type were indicated by public TCR beta signatures.

Study-level points and caveats: Accumulated public TCR beta family frequency recognized individuals carrying CMV together with the relevant HLA. It was HLA-C-restricted CMV-specific TCR beta clonotypes that dominated the response ex vivo.

Trimming removed 1 base at V and 0 bases at J, with 11 bases between. CDR1 is SGHRS, CDR2 YFSETQ, per germline. The CDR3 length is 16 residues. TCRdb analysed the reads with MiXCR anew, one entry per CDR3 protein. The sample contains around 440,000 distinct CDR3 sequences, roughly 12% of which appear only once. This clonotype was detected ten times or more. Its target is unknown. The rearrangement uses TRBV5-1 and TRBJ2-1; no firm D call. Sequenced sample: PBMCs. The sequence was obtained from a human donor in good health (CMV status not recorded). Some clones in this sample may be carry-over from other donors' samples. CDR3 in DNA: TGCGCCAGCAGCTTGCTAGACCGAAGCTCCTACAATGAGCAGTTCTTC. This encodes CASSLLDRSSYNEQFF.